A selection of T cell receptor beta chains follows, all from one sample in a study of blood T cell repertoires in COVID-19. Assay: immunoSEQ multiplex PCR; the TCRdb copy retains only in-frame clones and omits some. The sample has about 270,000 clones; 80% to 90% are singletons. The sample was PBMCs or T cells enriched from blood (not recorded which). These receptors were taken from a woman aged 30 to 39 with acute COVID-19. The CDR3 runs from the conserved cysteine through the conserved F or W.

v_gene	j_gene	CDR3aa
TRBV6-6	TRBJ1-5	CASRSQGAEGQPQHF
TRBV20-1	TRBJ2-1	CSASERETGYNEQFF
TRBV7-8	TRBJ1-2	CASSLGRDYGYTF
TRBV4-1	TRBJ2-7	CASSHFLEAKNEQYF
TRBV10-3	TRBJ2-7	CASRLAGEPYEQYF
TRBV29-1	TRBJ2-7	CSVVTFRYEQYF
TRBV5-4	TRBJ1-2	CASSLGVTGDGYTF
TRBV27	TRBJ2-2	CASSLRGLAGVPGELFF
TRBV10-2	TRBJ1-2	CASSGTTGEGYTF
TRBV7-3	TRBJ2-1	CASSSDSSSVFNEQFF
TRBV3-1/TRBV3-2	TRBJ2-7	CASSQGASFEQYF
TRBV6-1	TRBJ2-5	CASSDTSGRIQETQYF
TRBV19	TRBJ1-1	CASSYNENTEAFF
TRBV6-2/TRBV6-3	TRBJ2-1	CASSYSTGGGNEQFF
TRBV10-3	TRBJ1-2	CAIRLSHGYTF
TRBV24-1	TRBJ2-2	CATSDTVGRRTTGELFF
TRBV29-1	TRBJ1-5	CSVEPGNNQPQHF
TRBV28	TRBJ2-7	CASSPPPWPEQYF
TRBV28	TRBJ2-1	CASREQAGGKGNEQFF
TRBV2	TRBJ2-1	CAYRTSEYNEQFF
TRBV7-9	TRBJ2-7	CASSLGVSGSYEQYF
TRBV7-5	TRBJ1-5	CVRSWDRGLLSVSNQPQHF
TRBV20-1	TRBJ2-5	CSASLAGIEETQYF
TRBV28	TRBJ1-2	CASSLGRGSNYGYTF
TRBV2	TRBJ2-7	CASLGGSYEQYF
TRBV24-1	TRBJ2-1	CATSDQPSSYNEQFF
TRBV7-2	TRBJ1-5	CASSLADSPYQPQHF
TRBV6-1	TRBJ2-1	CASSEGGEAYNEQFF
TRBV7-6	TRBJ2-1	CASSLTTSAYNEQFF
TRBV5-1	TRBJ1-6	CASSLTGLDSPLHF
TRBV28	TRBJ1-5	CASSPSGGFGNQPQHF
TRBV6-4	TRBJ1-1	CASRKGQGATEAFF
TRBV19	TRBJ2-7	CASSPGLARYEQYF
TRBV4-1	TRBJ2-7	CASSQASLAESSYEQYF
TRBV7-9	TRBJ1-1	CASSARQGSTEAFF
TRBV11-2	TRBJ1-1	CASSLTGGQVDTEAFF
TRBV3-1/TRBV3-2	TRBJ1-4	CASSHGSATNEKLFF
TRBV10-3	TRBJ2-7	CAISGPGSHEQYF
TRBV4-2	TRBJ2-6	CASSQDQPGASGANVLTF
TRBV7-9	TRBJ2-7	CASSLGAHEQYF
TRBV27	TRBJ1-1	CASRDPQGPNTEAFF
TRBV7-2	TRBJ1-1	CASSSPGQWAEAFF
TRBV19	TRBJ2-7	CASSIGLAGLGTYEQYF
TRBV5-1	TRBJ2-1	CASSFRSASGSDAHEQFF
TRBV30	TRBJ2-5	CAWSPTSETQYF
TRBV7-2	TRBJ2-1	CASSLVQLGGYNEQFF
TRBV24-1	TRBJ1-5	CATSDPAQGANQPQHF
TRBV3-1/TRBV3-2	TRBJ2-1	CASSHFSGSQYNEQFF
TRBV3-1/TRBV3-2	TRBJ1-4	CASNLSRWESHEKLFF
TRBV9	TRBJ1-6	CASSVEGQGTPLHF
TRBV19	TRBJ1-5	CASSSAGQGVRQPQHF
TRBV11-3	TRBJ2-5	CASSWGGGPQYF
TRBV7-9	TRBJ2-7	CASSLSAYEQYF
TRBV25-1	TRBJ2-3	CASSGQGHTDTQYF
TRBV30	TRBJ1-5	CAWSGTGIQPQHF
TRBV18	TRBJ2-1	CASSPSDTYNEQFF
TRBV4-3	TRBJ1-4	CASSQDPPTGADWGKLFF
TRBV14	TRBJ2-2	CASSPMLAGDTGELFF
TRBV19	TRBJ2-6	CASSIDPTRPSSGANVLTF